A selection of T cell receptor beta chains follows, all from one sample in a study of blood T cell repertoires in COVID-19. Clones were read by immunoSEQ multiplex PCR, and TCRdb kept only the in-frame ones, dropping some. The data hold 70,000 to 80,000 clones, with approximately 88% observed a single time. The sample comprised peripheral blood. The receptors here all came from a woman aged 45 to 65 with acute or convalescent COVID-19. The CDR3 runs from the conserved cysteine through the conserved F or W. A D gene is named only where the DNA matches it firmly. Only some rows state a clone size, as once, few, many or a class for expanded clones.

clone size,V gene,J gene,D gene,CDR3 protein,CDR3 DNA
.,TRBV7-8,TRBJ2-7,TRBD2,CASSLGSSGGTYEQYF,TGTGCCAGCAGCTTAGGTTCTAGCGGGGGAACCTACGAGCAGTACTTC
.,TRBV7-2,TRBJ2-7,.,CASSFEEYEQYF,TGTGCCAGCAGCTTCGAGGAGTACGAGCAGTACTTC
.,TRBV14,TRBJ2-1,TRBD2,CASSQRPSGGPYNEQFF,TGTGCCAGCAGCCAGAGGCCTAGCGGGGGGCCCTACAATGAGCAGTTCTTC
.,TRBV28,TRBJ1-5,TRBD1,CASKGQGYISNQPQHF,TGTGCCAGCAAGGGACAGGGATATATTAGCAATCAGCCCCAGCATTTT
once,TRBV10-3,TRBJ2-3,TRBD1,CAINNRDRGEDTQYF,TGTGCCATCAACAACCGGGACAGGGGGGAGGATACGCAGTATTTT
.,TRBV29-1,TRBJ1-2,TRBD1,CSVERGRVGYTF,TGCAGCGTTGAAAGGGGGCGGGTTGGCTACACCTTC
.,TRBV4-1,TRBJ1-5,.,CASSQDPANQPQHF,TGCGCCAGCAGCCAAGATCCTGCGAATCAGCCCCAGCATTTT
.,TRBV6-5,TRBJ1-1,.,CASSPVQPGAFF,TGTGCCAGCAGTCCCGTCCAACCCGGGGCTTTCTTT
.,TRBV5-5,TRBJ2-6,TRBD1,CASSRTTGGLSGANVLTF,TGTGCCAGCAGCAGGACGACAGGGGGCCTCTCTGGGGCCAACGTCCTGACTTTC
.,TRBV7-9,TRBJ1-1,TRBD1,CASRGQGRFGTEAFF,TGTGCCAGCAGGGGACAGGGGCGTTTTGGCACTGAAGCTTTCTTT
.,TRBV3-1/TRBV3-2,TRBJ1-1,TRBD1,CASRGAGGNTEAFF,TGTGCCAGCAGGGGGGCAGGGGGGAACACTGAAGCTTTCTTT
.,TRBV15,TRBJ2-5,.,CATRGLKETQYF,TGTGCCACCAGGGGGCTGAAGGAGACCCAGTACTTC
.,TRBV24-1,TRBJ2-5,TRBD1,CATSDPRQGAKKETQYF,TGTGCCACCAGTGATCCGCGACAGGGGGCGAAAAAAGAGACCCAGTACTTC
.,TRBV5-6,TRBJ1-1,.,CASSFVQTYEAFF,TGTGCCAGCAGCTTTGTACAGACCTATGAAGCTTTCTTT
.,TRBV7-9,TRBJ2-4,TRBD2,CASSLYPAGVRSRGNIQYF,TGTGCCAGCAGCCTATATCCGGCGGGAGTTAGATCCCGGGGCAACATTCAGTACTTC
.,TRBV6-5,TRBJ1-4,.,CASTGQFNEKLFF,TGTGCCAGCACCGGACAGTTTAATGAAAAACTGTTTTTT
once,TRBV5-1,TRBJ1-1,.,CASTGQFTGNTEAFF,TGCGCCAGCACGGGACAATTCACAGGGAACACTGAAGCTTTCTTT
.,TRBV5-5,TRBJ2-1,.,CASSWTGEEQFF,TGTGCCAGCAGCTGGACGGGAGAAGAGCAGTTCTTC
.,TRBV9,TRBJ2-1,TRBD2,CASSTQAGGLIEQFF,TGTGCCAGCAGCACGCAGGCGGGGGGGCTGATTGAGCAGTTCTTC
.,TRBV5-5,TRBJ2-7,.,CASSLVLSGYEQYF,TGTGCCAGCAGCTTGGTCCTCTCGGGCTACGAGCAGTACTTC
.,TRBV7-9,TRBJ1-2,.,CASNAIYYGYTF,TGTGCCAGCAACGCTATCTACTATGGCTACACCTTC
.,TRBV28,TRBJ1-5,TRBD1,CASNGQGRTNQPQHF,TGTGCCAGCAACGGACAGGGGCGAACCAATCAGCCCCAGCATTTT
once,TRBV19,TRBJ1-1,.,CASSTRGDVFMNTEAFF,TGTGCCAGTAGTACTCGGGGGGACGTTTTCATGAACACTGAAGCTTTCTTT
.,TRBV11-3,TRBJ2-7,.,CASSLRQPSYEQYF,TGTGCCAGCAGCCTACGACAGCCTTCCTACGAGCAGTACTTC
.,TRBV18,TRBJ1-6,.,CASSLSNRDNSPLHF,TGTGCCAGCTCACTATCAAACAGAGATAATTCACCCCTCCACTTT
.,TRBV3-1/TRBV3-2,TRBJ2-2,TRBD2,CASSRAGGLDNTGELFF,TGTGCCAGCAGCCGGGCGGGGGGTTTAGACAACACCGGGGAGCTGTTTTTT
.,TRBV6-2/TRBV6-3,TRBJ1-4,.,CASSLRGDLYEAEEKLFF,TGTGCCAGCAGTTTACGGGGGGATTTATACGAGGCGGAAGAAAAACTGTTTTTT
.,TRBV9,TRBJ2-2,TRBD1,CASGRGRATGELFF,TGTGCGTCTGGCAGGGGGCGGGCCACCGGGGAGCTGTTTTTT
.,TRBV7-8,TRBJ2-5,TRBD2,CASSLDSGAGETQYF,TGTGCCAGCAGCTTAGACAGCGGGGCAGGGGAGACCCAGTACTTC
.,TRBV18,TRBJ2-7,TRBD1,CASSPPGQGYEQYF,TGTGCCAGCTCACCACCGGGACAGGGATACGAGCAGTACTTC
.,TRBV7-8,TRBJ1-2,.,CASSLDPGIYGYTF,TGTGCCAGCAGCTTAGATCCGGGAATCTATGGCTACACCTTC
.,TRBV9,TRBJ1-5,TRBD1,CASSAEQGREPQHF,TGTGCCAGCAGCGCCGAACAGGGGCGGGAGCCCCAGCATTTT
.,TRBV4-3,TRBJ1-4,TRBD1,CASSQARDRGNEKLFF,TGCGCCAGCAGCCAAGCCCGCGACAGGGGAAATGAAAAACTGTTTTTT